This TCR beta chain was captured in a study of vaccination and CD4 T cells after COVID-19. Germline values: CDR1 DFQATT, CDR2 SNEGSKA (reference sequence). The V gene lost 6 bases and the J gene lost 3 bases, with 16 bases spanning the gap. The CDR3 is 14 residues long. The Oncomine TCR Beta short-read assay generated sequence data from the DNA of cultured CD4+ T cells. MiXCR was run by TCRdb on the PCR reads, yielding one entry per CDR3 protein. The profile shows some 17,000 distinct CDR3 sequences, 51% of them singletons. Time point indicated: late sampling 161 to 241 days after vaccination in three convalescent patients. Treatment reported: 10-day PBMC culture with coronavirus spike peptide pools or control peptides (ViraFEST assay). Remarks on this clonotype: Its antigen is currently unknown.

The sequences come from CD4+ T cells from blood, cultured in vitro, collected about 7 months after SARS-CoV-2 vaccination. This clonotype was obtained from a human donor who had recovered from COVID-19. The genes are TRBV20-1 and TRBJ2-3; maybe TRBD2 (5 bases). CDR3 DNA sequence: TGCAGTGCCCTAAAGCGGTTCGGTACAGATACGCAGTATTTT. It specifies CSALKRFGTDTQYF.